This T cell receptor (beta chain) was sequenced in a study of CD8 T cells in Susac syndrome (dated by TCRdb to the late 2010s). Context from the whole study: Repertoire sequencing was used to test whether CD8+ T cell activation and differentiation in Susac syndrome was antigen driven. The study compared CD8+ T cell repertoire clonality among about a dozen healthy donors, around 14 Susac syndrome patients and around 16 multiple sclerosis patients. Broader findings and caveats from the paper: The study acknowledged that relatively few individuals were included in the TCR sequencing and HLA analysis.

This clonotype was seen a few times. It has no known antigen specificity. No much larger clone is present one base from it, and per-base qualities are unavailable. RNA was extracted using the RNeasy kit, and about 0.5 to 1 ug of the RNA was reverse transcribed with random hexamers. The immunoSEQ multiplex PCR assay, which covers 54 Vbeta and 13 Jbeta segments, was used to amplify TCR beta CDR3 regions. To correct PCR amplification bias, a synthetic template baseline was used for both primer optimization and computational correction. In the original analysis: Only productive sequences were kept, with reads annotated to V, D and J genes according to IMGT and analyzed in immunoSEQ Analyzer. To calculate clonality, Shannon entropy was normalized by log2 of the number of productive unique sequences and then subtracted from one. Public and private clones were assessed among the 100 most prevalent clones of each patient and control. A clone was defined as Susac-specific if it was absent from the healthy and MS cohorts, from 1052 published viral clones and from other ImmuneACCESS disease sequences. Through fastp at Q25 and MiXCR, TCRdb rebuilt clones from the public reads, retaining in-frame beta chains. CDR3 protein sequences are deduplicated, and each keeps its most common genes and DNA. The V and J calls follow TCRdb's processing rather than the paper's. The sample table contains around 300,000 distinct CDR3 sequences; only one count was recorded for approximately 91% of them. The biggest ten clones account for 0.18% of the sample.

Peripheral blood CD8+ and CD4+ T cells from healthy donors, Susac syndrome patients and multiple sclerosis patients were profiled by high-throughput TCR beta sequencing. The multiple sclerosis controls were treatment-naive patients who had stable or active relapsing-remitting disease and met the revised McDonald criteria. Bulk CD8+ and CD4+ T cells were purified by magnetic negative isolation, while CD8+ TEMRA cells were enriched using FACS. Blood was drawn into EDTA tubes, processed within 24 hours, and PBMCs were isolated by density gradient centrifugation. PBMCs intended for TCR sequencing were frozen in liquid nitrogen and were later thawed in a 37 degrees C water bath. A purity of at least 90% was achieved for sorted or isolated CD4+, CD8+ and CD8+ TEMRA cells. This TCR was sampled from a human donor with multiple sclerosis. Sequencing was performed on CD8+ T cells from PBMCs.

The CDR3 region reads CASSLENQPQHF. The DNA sequence is as follows: TGTGCCAGCAGCTTGGAGAATCAGCCCCAGCATTTT. The sequence links TRBV5-4 to TRBJ1-5, with the D segment identity uncertain. Counted from cysteine to phenylalanine, this CDR3 has 12 amino acids. The only DNA kept is the CDR3, 36 bases in frame from the first base. The trim is 0 bases for V and 4 bases for J, with a gap of 2 bases between the germline ends. Sequences SGHNT (CDR1) and YYREEE (CDR2) are obtained from the germline V gene (reference sequence).